Here is one T cell receptor beta chain with its context. This sample stems from a study of CD8+ T cells in alopecia areata. Whole-study context: Treated patients were given 5 to 10 mg oral tofacitinib twice daily.

Extraction and reverse transcription of RNA yielded cDNA as the sequencing template. Clones were read by immunoSEQ multiplex PCR, and TCRdb kept only the in-frame ones, dropping some. The sample includes over 70,000 clones, approximately 70% seen only once; the top ten take around 22%. Treatment here: oral pan-JAK inhibitor, 5-10 mg twice daily. The CDR3 has 15 residues. V was pared by 1 base and J by 7 bases, with 15 bases between. Germline CDR1 and CDR2: SGHRS and YFSETQ. The sequence was collected from a human donor with alopecia areata. V gene TRBV5-1 combines with J gene TRBJ2-1; D gene unclear. Sequenced material: CD8+ T cells sorted from blood, taken at week 24, from a patient treated with tofacitinib. The CDR3 loop reads CASSLLPGAGNEQFF. In nucleotides, the CDR3 is TGCGCCAGCAGCTTGCTGCCCGGAGCTGGGAATGAGCAGTTCTTC.